Reported below is one T cell receptor beta chain. Its target is not known. The CDR3 is 17 amino acids. With 4 bases clipped from V and 7 bases from J, the junction kept 12 bases outside the gene matches. Germline CDR1 and CDR2: SGHAT and FQNNGV. TCRdb called the 5' RACE reads again in MiXCR, with one record for every CDR3 protein. The sample has fewer than 650,000 distinct CDR3 sequences; about 7.6% are singletons. This record belongs to a study of identical twins. All of the donors were Caucasians in good health. Study-level results: Part of the zero-insertion signal could reflect confounding by invariant MAIT and iNKT cells. Some out-of-frame alpha sequences were shared by twins, and these showed excess low generation probability.

These data were likewise used in another study, on yellow fever vaccine responses in identical twins.

The origin of this receptor is a woman younger than 30 in good health. The rearrangement links TRBV11-2 to TRBJ2-1; the match to TRBD2 covers 11 bases. Sequencing input: PBMCs. The CDR3 spells CASSSFGGTSGHNEQFF. Written as DNA, the CDR3 is TGTGCCAGCAGCTCATTCGGCGGGACTAGCGGTCATAATGAGCAGTTCTTC.